The present entry profiles one T cell receptor (beta chain) with its context. Extracted RNA was reverse transcribed, and the resulting cDNA served as sequencing template. Sequenced by immunoSEQ multiplex PCR; TCRdb stores in-frame clones only, minus some. The sample contains roughly 130,000 clones, roughly three fifths of which appear only once. This sample stems from a study of CD8+ T cells in alopecia areata. The ends were cut back, 4 bases at V and 2 bases at J, with 13 bases in the middle. The CDR3 is 15 amino acids. Germline CDR1 is SGHVS and CDR2 is FQNEAQ. Material: CD4+ T cells sorted from blood, obtained at week 0. This TCR was recovered from a human donor with alopecia areata. The chain combines TRBV7-8 with TRBJ2-3; a possible D gene is TRBD2 (6 bases). The CDR3: CASSSMGLSTDTQYF. DNA of the CDR3: TGTGCCAGCAGCTCGATGGGACTCTCCACAGATACGCAGTATTTT.